This entry lists 25 T cell receptor beta chains sequenced from one sample in a study of T-cell reconstitution after alpha-beta-depleted transplantation in children. TCRbeta library preparation incorporated unique molecular identifiers. TCRdb re-called the PCR reads through MiXCR, storing one row per CDR3 protein. The table includes roughly 220,000 distinct CDR3 sequences, more than 10% detected once. The starting material was PBMCs from the stem cell graft donor, obtained from the stem cell graft. The source is a human donor who donated a stem cell graft to a child with acute lymphoblastic leukemia.

This chain links TRBV7-2 with TRBJ2-2; no firm D call. The CDR3 covers 13 residues. Trimming pared 2 bases from V and 5 bases from J, leaving 6 bases between. Germline lookup yields CDR1 SGHTA and CDR2 FQGNSA. The CDR3 DNA is TGTGCCAGCAGCTTAAGAAGGACCGGGGAGCTGTTTTTT. This sequence encodes CASSLRRTGELFF.

Ten or more counts support this clonotype. This chain uses TRBV7-2 with TRBJ1-3, with D perhaps TRBD1 (5 bases). The CDR3 is 14 residues long. The V gene lost 0 bases and the J gene lost 11 bases, with 14 bases spanning the gap. Germline values: CDR1 SGHTA, CDR2 FQGNSA. The CDR3 here is CASSLAIQGSAIYF. The CDR3 DNA is TGTGCCAGCAGCTTAGCGATCCAGGGATCCGCCATATATTTT. The full variable domain, in which reference TRBV7-2 and TRBJ1-3 provide the parts outside the CDR3, is GAGVSQSPSNKVTEKGKDVELRCDPISGHTALYWYRQSLGQGLEFLIYFQGNSAPDKSGLPSDRFSAERTGGSVSTLTIQRTQQEDSAVYLCASSLAIQGSAIYFGEGSWLTVV.

This clonotype has only a few counts. This chain connects TRBV6-5 to TRBJ1-6, with a possible D match to TRBD1 (6 bases). CDR1 and CDR2 (germline): MNHEY, SVGAGI. CDR3 length: 15 residues. V shed 0 bases and J shed 10 bases, with 13 bases lying between them. CDR3 sequence: CASSYSGGGRSPLHF. The CDR3 nucleotides read TGTGCCAGCAGTTACTCTGGGGGGGGCCGGTCACCCCTCCACTTT.

This clonotype was found many times. J is TRBJ2-1 and V is TRBV15; 7 bases align to TRBD1. The CDR3 is made up of 15 amino acids. In germline, CDR1 is LNHNV, CDR2 YYDKDF (reference sequence). J was trimmed by 0 bases and V by 4 bases; bases with no gene match: 3. The CDR3 nucleotides are TGTGCCACCAGCAAGGACAGGACCTCCTACAATGAGCAGTTCTTC. It encodes CATSKDRTSYNEQFF.

This clonotype has at least ten counts. The chain has TRBV10-3 and TRBJ1-1; 9 positions match TRBD1. This CDR3 has 15 amino acids. The germline V gene has CDR1 ENHRY and CDR2 SYGVKD. V was clipped by 4 bases and J by 0 bases; unmatched bases: 3. This chain's CDR3 is CAISGTGAMNTEAFF. The DNA for the CDR3 is TGTGCCATCAGTGGGACAGGGGCAATGAACACTGAAGCTTTCTTT.

This clonotype was counted many times. The chain links TRBV12-3 or TRBV12-4 to TRBJ2-6; 11 nucleotides line up with TRBD1. With V trimmed by 3 bases and J by 0 bases, 1 base remained unmatched. The CDR3 is made up of 17 amino acids. CDR3 coding DNA: TGTGCCAGCAGTTTGGGGACAGGGGGCTCTGGGGCCAACGTCCTGACTTTC. It specifies CASSLGTGGSGANVLTF.

The table lists this clonotype with many counts. V is TRBV20-1 and J is TRBJ2-3, with 9 bases fitting TRBD2. Germline CDR1 and CDR2: DFQATT and SNEGSKA (reference sequence). CDR3 length: 14 residues. V dropped 3 bases and J dropped 2; count of bases not matched to a gene: 3. CDR3 sequence: CSARTSGATDTQYF. The CDR3 DNA sequence: TGCAGTGCTAGGACTAGCGGAGCCACAGATACGCAGTATTTT.

This clonotype was detected many times. The chain couples TRBV27 to TRBJ2-3; TRBD1 or TRBD2 may be the D gene (5 bases each). Germline V gives CDR1 MNHEY, CDR2 SMNVEV (reference sequence). The CDR3 consists of 14 residues. Trimming stripped 5 bases from V and 4 bases from J, with 13 bases between. This CDR3 is CASSRPGRPDTQYF. CDR3 coding DNA: TGTGCCAGCAGTCGTCCGGGACGCCCAGATACGCAGTATTTT.

This clonotype was found many times. This sequence joins TRBV12-3 or TRBV12-4 and TRBJ2-3; TRBD1 is a possible D gene (6 bases). V was pared by 8 bases and J by 2 bases, with 14 bases between. The CDR3 has 14 residues. CDR3 nucleotides: TGTGCCAGCTCCCGGGACACTGCCACAGATACGCAGTATTTT. Its translation: CASSRDTATDTQYF.

This clonotype appeared many times. The rearrangement uses TRBV20-1 and TRBJ2-5; 9 bases fit TRBD2. The CDR3 totals 17 residues. Germline-derived CDR1 and CDR2 are DFQATT and SNEGSKA (reference sequence). Losses at the gene ends were 3 bases for V and 4 bases for J; bases not matched to a gene: 15. CDR3 sequence (DNA): TGCAGTGCTAGGGGGAATCCAGCGGGGGGATCAGGAGAGACCCAGTACTTC. Protein: CSARGNPAGGSGETQYF.

This clonotype showed up many times. The chain employs TRBV6-1 and TRBJ1-6, with TRBD1 identical over 8 bases. The CDR3 covers 14 residues. Germline V gives CDR1 MNHNS, CDR2 SASEGT. V was pared by 6 bases and J by 9 bases, with 7 bases of the junction left unmatched. DNA of the CDR3: TGTGCCAGCAGATCACAGGGGGAAGGTTCACCCCTCCACTTT. Translation gives CASRSQGEGSPLHF.

This clonotype was seen a few times. V gene TRBV6-5 combines with J gene TRBJ1-2, with D hard to call. Trimming left V 6 bases short and J 4 bases short, with 12 bases between. Germline CDR1 reads MNHEY; CDR2 reads SVGAGI. The CDR3 length is 13 residues. CDR3 sequence: CASRSRRLYGYTF. The CDR3 DNA is TGTGCCAGCAGGAGCCGTCGACTCTATGGCTACACCTTC.

This clonotype was counted at least ten times. This sequence joins TRBV20-1 and TRBJ2-5; the match to TRBD2 covers 8 bases. Unmatched junction bases numbered 7, after V lost 3 bases and J lost 4 bases. From germline, CDR1 is DFQATT and CDR2 SNEGSKA (reference sequence). The CDR3 extends over 14 amino acids. CDR3 bases: TGCAGTGCTAGCCCCGGGCTAGCGGGAGAGACCCAGTACTTC. Protein: CSASPGLAGETQYF.

This clonotype was counted ten times or more. The chain recombines TRBV12-3 or TRBV12-4 with TRBJ2-3, with 10 bases matching TRBD2. CDR3 length: 16 amino acids. Trimming took 5 bases from V and 0 from J; bases not matched to a gene: 5. The CDR3 DNA sequence: TGTGCCAGCAGTCCCAGGACTAGCGGTAGCACAGATACGCAGTATTTT. Protein sequence: CASSPRTSGSTDTQYF.

This clonotype showed up many times. V and J are TRBV20-1 and TRBJ1-2; 10 nucleotides match TRBD1. This CDR3 has 14 residues. V lost 3 bases to trimming and J lost 7 bases; unmatched junction nucleotides: 8. Germline V gene lookup returns CDR1 DFQATT and CDR2 SNEGSKA (reference sequence). The CDR3 DNA reads as TGCAGTGCTAGTTCGACAGGGGGCCGTGGTGGCTACACCTTC. It encodes CSASSTGGRGGYTF.

The CDR3 DNA reads as TGTGCCAGCTTCACGCTTCTGGGTGAGACCCAGTACTTC. Translating it yields CASFTLLGETQYF. The genes are TRBV18 and TRBJ2-5; D gene ambiguous. This CDR3 spans 13 amino acids. Deletions cut 7 bases from V and 5 bases from J, with 14 bases between. The germline V gene encodes CDR1 KGHSH and CDR2 LQKENI.

This clonotype was recorded at least ten times. The chain has TRBV19 and TRBJ2-5, with TRBD2 as a possible D gene (5 bases). The V gene lost 11 bases and the J gene lost 2 bases, with 15 bases spanning the gap. Germline V gives CDR1 LNHDA, CDR2 SQIVND (reference sequence). This CDR3 contains 13 residues. The CDR3 reads CAVGSRPQETQYF. CDR3 nucleotides: TGTGCCGTGGGGAGTAGGCCGCAAGAGACCCAGTACTTC.

This clonotype showed up many times. V gene TRBV12-5 combines with J gene TRBJ1-1, with 8 bases identical to TRBD1. Germline CDR1 LGHNT, CDR2 FRNRAP. The V and J ends lost 7 bases and 7 bases, in that order; junction bases with no gene match: 5. The CDR3 is 12 residues long. The CDR3 is CASAWGTGEAFF. The CDR3 coding sequence is TGTGCTAGTGCCTGGGGGACAGGTGAAGCTTTCTTT.

The table lists this clonotype with many counts. The rearrangement links TRBV5-1 to TRBJ2-7, with 7 positions matching TRBD1. V lost 0 bases to trimming and J lost 1 base; unmatched junction nucleotides: 4. The CDR3 length is 15 residues. Germline-derived CDR1 and CDR2 are SGHRS and YFSETQ. The CDR3 sequence: CASSLGQGRSYEQYF. CDR3 sequence (DNA): TGCGCCAGCAGCTTGGGACAGGGTAGGTCCTACGAGCAGTACTTC.

J is TRBJ1-2 and V is TRBV11-1; the D is unclear. Trimming shortened V by 5 bases and J by 8 bases, and 12 bases separated the two germline ends. Germline V gene data show CDR1 as SGHAT and CDR2 as FQDESV (reference sequence). There are 12 residues in the CDR3. Here the CDR3 reads CASSVGPNGYTF. In nucleotides, the CDR3 is TGTGCCAGCAGCGTTGGGCCTAACGGCTACACCTTC.

This clonotype came up many times. The CDR3, as DNA: TGTGCCAGCAGTTCCGGGACTAGCGGAAGGAATGAGCAGTTCTTC. This gives the protein CASSSGTSGRNEQFF. J is TRBJ2-1 and V is TRBV6-2 or TRBV6-3; 11 nucleotides match TRBD2. Germline CDR1 and CDR2: MNHEY and SVGEGT. CDR3 length: 15 residues. V shed 4 bases and J 7 bases; nucleotides not matched to a gene: 6.

This clonotype was observed at least ten times. V usage is TRBV7-9 and J usage is TRBJ2-7; D perhaps matches TRBD1 (6 bases). The CDR3 extends over 15 amino acids. Germline V gene sequence: CDR1 SEHNR, CDR2 FQNEAQ (reference sequence). Trimming left V 3 bases short and J 5 bases short, with 17 bases between. The CDR3 bases are TGTGCCAGCAGCTTGACAGATCAGGGGATCCACGAGCAGTACTTC. It translates to CASSLTDQGIHEQYF.

This clonotype was counted many times. V usage is TRBV7-2 and J usage is TRBJ2-7; 7 bases are a match to TRBD2. Unmatched junction bases numbered 14, after V lost 2 bases and J lost 7 bases. Germline lookup yields CDR1 SGHTA and CDR2 FQGNSA. This CDR3 spans 16 amino acids. Here the CDR3 DNA reads TGTGCCAGCAGCTTAATCGCGGGGGAACCCGGGGGAGAGCAGTACTTC. Translated: CASSLIAGEPGGEQYF.

This clonotype was observed many times. The rearrangement uses TRBV27 and TRBJ2-3, with TRBD2 identical over 12 bases. Germline values: CDR1 MNHEY, CDR2 SMNVEV (reference sequence). This CDR3 has 17 amino acids. Trimming removed 3 bases from V and 1 base from J; junction bases left unmatched: 5. CDR3 sequence: CASSFRWTSGGTDTQYF. DNA of the CDR3: TGTGCCAGCAGTTTCCGGTGGACTAGCGGGGGCACAGATACGCAGTATTTT.

The V call is TRBV30, the J call TRBJ1-1, with 8 bases that match TRBD1. CDR1 and CDR2 (germline): GTSNPN, SVGIG (reference sequence). Trimming cost V 3 bases and J 4 bases; bases outside gene matches: 7. This CDR3 is 14 amino acids long. DNA of the CDR3: TGTGCCTGGAGGGTACTGACAGGGGCCACTGAAGCTTTCTTT. Its translation is CAWRVLTGATEAFF.